The rows below give T cell receptor beta chains drawn from one sample of a study of OX40 agonist ivuxolimab in advanced cancers. The protocol was immunoSEQ multiplex PCR, while the TCRdb copy is restricted to in-frame clones and leaves out a portion. The table has around 12,000 clones, approximately 90% seen once. The sample was CD4+ or CD8+ T cells sorted from blood, taken in a trial of the OX40 agonist ivuxolimab. The receptors here all came from an adult with an advanced solid tumor such as melanoma, head and neck, liver or kidney cancer. The CDR3 runs from the conserved cysteine through the conserved F or W. A D gene is named only where the DNA matches it firmly. Expanded clones are given a class, and other clones once, few, many or no size at all.

V gene	clone size	J gene	D gene	CDR3 protein	CDR3 DNA
TRBV2	-	TRBJ2-2	-	CASSFRGGNTGELFF	TGTGCCAGCAGCTTTAGGGGGGGGAACACCGGGGAGCTGTTTTTT
TRBV7-9	-	TRBJ1-2	TRBD1	CASSNRQGYGYTF	TGTGCCAGCAGCAACCGACAGGGCTATGGCTACACCTTC
TRBV6-1	-	TRBJ2-3	-	CASSEFEGPSTDTQYF	TGTGCCAGCAGTGAGTTCGAGGGTCCTAGCACAGATACGCAGTATTTT
TRBV9	-	TRBJ2-7	-	CASSVADNYEQYF	TGTGCCAGCAGCGTAGCGGACAACTACGAGCAGTACTTC
TRBV30	-	TRBJ1-1	-	CACKGNTEAFF	TGTGCCTGCAAAGGGAACACTGAAGCTTTCTTT
TRBV6-6	-	TRBJ2-3	TRBD1	CASSYSRGSTDTQYF	TGTGCCAGCAGTTACTCCAGGGGGTCTACAGATACGCAGTATTTT
TRBV5-1	-	TRBJ2-7	-	CASSSWDTAYEQYF	TGCGCCAGCAGCTCATGGGACACAGCCTACGAGCAGTACTTC
TRBV19	-	TRBJ2-7	-	CASSNARAYEQYF	TGTGCCAGTAGTAACGCCAGAGCCTACGAGCAGTACTTC
TRBV5-5	few	TRBJ1-2	-	CASSLDGSGYTF	TGTGCCAGCAGCTTGGACGGGTCTGGCTACACCTTC
TRBV10-3	-	TRBJ1-2	TRBD1	CAPRQGAANYGYTF	TGTGCCCCCAGACAGGGGGCTGCAAACTATGGCTACACCTTC
TRBV5-6	-	TRBJ2-2	TRBD2	CASSLEGGTSSTGELFF	TGTGCCAGCAGCTTGGAGGGTGGGACTAGTTCCACCGGGGAGCTGTTTTTT
TRBV9	few	TRBJ1-6	-	CASSVGSGSNSPLHF	TGTGCCAGCAGCGTAGGGTCCGGGAGCAATTCACCCCTCCACTTT
TRBV4-1	-	TRBJ1-1	-	CASSQEQGLNTEAFF	TGCGCCAGCAGCCAAGAACAGGGACTGAACACTGAAGCTTTCTTT
TRBV6-5	-	TRBJ2-7	TRBD1	CASSRDRVHEQYF	TGTGCCAGCAGCCGAGACAGGGTACACGAGCAGTACTTC
TRBV13	-	TRBJ2-7	-	CASSSRTDEQYF	TGTGCCAGCAGCTCCAGGACGGACGAGCAGTACTTC
TRBV6-1	-	TRBJ2-4	TRBD2	CASSEDVSGTLAKNIQYF	TGTGCCAGCAGTGAAGATGTTAGCGGGACCCTAGCCAAAAACATTCAGTACTTC
TRBV7-2	-	TRBJ2-7	-	CASGLAHSYEQYF	TGTGCCAGCGGGCTAGCGCACTCCTACGAGCAGTACTTC
TRBV7-2	-	TRBJ2-2	-	CASSQGGSKTGELFF	TGTGCCAGCAGCCAAGGGGGGTCGAAGACCGGGGAGCTGTTTTTT
TRBV7-9	-	TRBJ2-2	-	CASSADSSPGELFF	TGTGCCAGCAGCGCAGACAGTTCCCCCGGGGAGCTGTTTTTT
TRBV7-9	-	TRBJ2-5	-	CASSVDKGGKTQYF	TGTGCCAGCAGCGTCGACAAGGGGGGGAAGACCCAGTACTTC
TRBV18	-	TRBJ2-7	-	CASSPTGRYEQYF	TGTGCCAGCTCACCTACGGGACGGTACGAGCAGTACTTC